These 24 T cell receptor beta chains came from one sample sequenced in a study. Cells sorted as Tregs were CD4+, CD25+ and CD127-/low. TCRdb used MiXCR to reprocess the 5' RACE reads, holding one entry per CDR3 protein. The top ten clones hold under 4.5% of a sample with 4,000 to 5,000 distinct CDR3 sequences, 72% of them seen once. Sequencing was carried out using Tregs sorted from blood. The receptors originated from a female donor with breast cancer.

The genes are TRBV5-5 and TRBJ1-5; 10 bases align to TRBD1. V was pared by 0 bases and J by 0 bases, with 6 bases of the junction left unmatched. The CDR3 covers 18 residues. Germline loops: CDR1 SGHKS, CDR2 YYEKEE (reference sequence). The CDR3 protein is CASSLEPGQGYSNQPQHF. CDR3 sequence (DNA): TGTGCCAGCAGCTTGGAACCGGGACAGGGGTATAGCAATCAGCCCCAGCATTTT.

The rearrangement links TRBV27 to TRBJ2-1; D may correspond to TRBD1 or TRBD2 (5 bases each). The CDR3 extends over 14 amino acids. Between the trimmed V and J ends, which lost 3 bases and 2 bases, there was a span of 8 bases. Germline assignment: CDR1 MNHEY and CDR2 SMNVEV (reference sequence). In nucleotides, the CDR3 is TGTGCCAGCAGTTTGCAGGGAGCCTACAATGAGCAGTTCTTC. It codes for CASSLQGAYNEQFF.

This chain links TRBV30 with TRBJ2-5, with D possibly TRBD2 on 6 matching bases. V lost 3 bases, J lost 5 bases, and 10 bases lay in between. The CDR3 is made up of 12 amino acids. The germline CDR1 and CDR2 sequences are GTSNPN and SVGIG (reference sequence). The CDR3 reads CAWSRGEETQYF. In DNA form, the CDR3 reads TGTGCCTGGAGCCGCGGGGAGGAGACCCAGTACTTC.

The V and J genes are TRBV20-1 and TRBJ1-2; a weak D match, TRBD1 (5 bases). The CDR3 length is 13 residues. Germline CDR1 reads DFQATT; CDR2 reads SNEGSKA (reference sequence). V lost 1 base and J lost 7, with 13 bases in between. The CDR3 region has the DNA TGCAGTGCTAGAGCAGGAGGGGATCCTGGCTACACCTTC. Translated: CSARAGGDPGYTF.

The rearrangement uses TRBV29-1 and TRBJ2-7; D gene uncertain. CDR3 length: 12 amino acids. Germline V gene lookup returns CDR1 SQVTM and CDR2 ANQGSEA. V was clipped by 4 bases and J by 7 bases, with 14 bases between them. The CDR3 DNA reads as TGCAGCGTTGTTGGGGTTACCTTGGAGCAGTACTTC. Protein product: CSVVGVTLEQYF.

The CDR3 is CASSVADGSYEQYF. As DNA, the CDR3 is TGTGCCAGCAGCGTAGCTGATGGCTCCTACGAGCAGTACTTC. The chain is built from TRBV9 and TRBJ2-7; D unresolved. Germline CDR1 SGDLS, CDR2 YYNGEE. The CDR3 runs to 14 residues. Trimming left V 0 bases short and J 0 bases short, with 7 bases between. The full variable domain, completed using reference TRBV9 and TRBJ2-7, is DSGVTQTPKHLITATGQRVTLRCSPRSGDLSVYWYQQSLDQGLQFLIQYYNGEERAKGNILERFSAQQFPDLHSELNLSSLELGDSALYFCASSVADGSYEQYFGPGTRLTVT.

The genes are TRBV27 and TRBJ2-7; 9 bases match TRBD2. Germline CDR1 and CDR2: MNHEY and SMNVEV (reference sequence). V shed 3 bases, J shed 3 bases, and the junction held 3 bases outside the gene matches. The CDR3 has 14 amino acids. The CDR3 spells CASSLVAGDYEQYF. The CDR3 DNA reads as TGTGCCAGCAGTTTGGTAGCGGGAGACTACGAGCAGTACTTC.

This chain links TRBV5-1 with TRBJ1-1; 10 bases align to TRBD1. J gave up 4 bases and V 0 bases, and 9 bases lay outside the gene matches. The V gene's germline CDR1 is SGHRS and CDR2 YFSETQ. The CDR3 contains 17 residues. In DNA, the CDR3 is TGCGCCAGCAGCTTGGATGTGACAGGGGGCTTTAGCACTGAAGCTTTCTTT. Translated, it gives CASSLDVTGGFSTEAFF.

CDR3 in amino acids: CSARGMAGVGETQYF. The CDR3 DNA reads as TGCAGTGCTAGGGGGATGGCGGGAGTCGGAGAGACCCAGTACTTC. This chain uses TRBV20-1 with TRBJ2-5, with 7 bases that match TRBD2. Trimming at V came to 3 bases and at J to 4 bases, leaving 11 bases not matched to a gene. CDR3 size: 15 residues. CDR1 DFQATT and CDR2 SNEGSKA come from the germline V gene (reference sequence).

The chain combines TRBV13 with TRBJ2-1, with 14 bases aligning to TRBD2. J was trimmed by 6 bases and V by 5 bases; bases with no gene match: 12. The CDR3 has 18 residues. The germline gives CDR1 PRHDT, CDR2 FYEKMQ (reference sequence). CDR3 nucleotides: TGTGCCAGCAGCCCGTACCCGCCGGGGACTAGCGGGAGCAATGAGCAGTTCTTC. It is translated as CASSPYPPGTSGSNEQFF.

This chain links TRBV7-2 with TRBJ2-7; 9 bases match TRBD2. The V and J ends lost 8 bases and 4 bases, in that order; junction bases with no gene match: 6. CDR3 length: 13 amino acids. The germline CDR1 and CDR2 sequences are SGHTA and FQGNSA. The CDR3 nucleotides are TGTGCCAGCCGCGGGGGGGCTACGTACGAGCAGTACTTC. It translates to CASRGGATYEQYF.

Regarding this clonotype: One junction end disagrees with the germline gene, perhaps due to a read error. V gene TRBV4-1 combines with J gene TRBJ2-1; 7 nucleotides agree with TRBD2. The germline V gene encodes CDR1 MGHRA and CDR2 YSYEKL. This CDR3 comprises 18 residues. This chain's CDR3 is CASSQDPLAAKSYNEQFF. For the CDR3, the DNA is TGTGCCAGCAGCCAAGACCCGCTAGCGGCCAAATCCTACAATGAGCAGTTCTTC.

The chain joins TRBV5-5 to TRBJ2-1; TRBD1 or TRBD2 may be the D gene (5 bases each). Trimming stripped 7 bases from V and 2 bases from J, with 16 bases between. The CDR3 contains 15 residues. Germline values: CDR1 SGHKS, CDR2 YYEKEE (reference sequence). CDR3 amino acids: CASSGWGSTYNEQFF. As DNA, the CDR3 is TGTGCCAGCTCAGGATGGGGGAGCACCTACAATGAGCAGTTCTTC.

The chain joins TRBV2 to TRBJ1-5; D is unclear. Germline V CDR1 and CDR2: SNHLY, FYNNEI. This CDR3 is 16 amino acids long. V lost 8 bases to trimming and J lost 0 bases, with 17 bases between them. The CDR3 here is CASRLIRINSNQPQHF. As DNA, the CDR3 is TGTGCCAGCCGTCTTATTAGAATCAATAGCAATCAGCCCCAGCATTTT.

The V and J genes are TRBV6-5 and TRBJ1-6; D might be TRBD1 (6 bases). Between the trimmed V and J ends, which lost 6 bases and 0 bases, there was a span of 9 bases. Germline V gene sequence: CDR1 MNHEY, CDR2 SVGAGI. The length of the CDR3 is 15 residues. This CDR3 is CASRPTGSYNSPLHF. Written as DNA, the CDR3 is TGTGCCAGCAGACCGACAGGCTCCTATAATTCACCCCTCCACTTT.

J is TRBJ1-2 and V is TRBV12-3 or TRBV12-4, with D unresolved. Trimming cost V 5 bases and J 11 bases, with 24 bases left between them. The CDR3 sequence is 15 residues long. Written as DNA, the CDR3 is TGTGCCAGCAGTGGTATCAACGCAGAGTACATGGGGTACACCTTC. Translation: CASSGINAEYMGYTF.

As to this clonotype: Compared with germline, one end of the junction differs, possibly owing to a read error. This rearrangement joins TRBV27 to TRBJ1-1; no clear D. Germline lookup yields CDR1 MNHEY and CDR2 SMNVEV (reference sequence). The CDR3 is made up of 13 amino acids. CDR3 nucleotides: TGTGCCAGCAGTATTCGCCAGAACGCTGAAGCTTTCTTT. It translates to CASSIRQNAEAFF.

This clonotype has a handful of counts. This chain links TRBV6-5 with TRBJ2-1, with TRBD2 identical over 9 bases. This CDR3 is built from 15 residues. Germline V gene lookup returns CDR1 MNHEY and CDR2 SVGAGI. V dropped 0 bases and J dropped 8; count of bases not matched to a gene: 5. CDR3 nucleotides: TGTGCCAGCAGTTACTCCCTAGCGGGATTTGATGAGCAGTTCTTC. Translation: CASSYSLAGFDEQFF.

This clonotype was seen only a few times. V gene TRBV20-1 combines with J gene TRBJ2-2, with D unclear. This CDR3 contains 11 residues. V lost 5 bases, J lost 6 bases, and 7 bases lay in between. Germline CDR1 reads DFQATT; CDR2 reads SNEGSKA (reference sequence). The DNA for the CDR3 is TGCAGTGCTTACCGACCCGGGGAGCTGTTTTTT. It codes for CSAYRPGELFF.

The chain employs TRBV7-6 and TRBJ2-1, with 7 bases identical to TRBD2. J was trimmed by 7 bases and V by 5 bases; bases with no gene match: 14. CDR3 length equals 16 residues. From germline, CDR1 is SGHVS and CDR2 FNYEAQ. The chain's CDR3 is CASSPYAPAGFNEQFF. In nucleotides, the CDR3 is TGTGCCAGCAGCCCCTATGCCCCAGCGGGGTTTAATGAGCAGTTCTTC.

Turning to this clonotype: At one end, the junction sequence differs from germline, possibly due to a read error. V usage is TRBV5-5 and J usage is TRBJ2-7, with 7 positions matching TRBD1. This CDR3 is 16 amino acids long. Germline CDR1 and CDR2: SGHKS and YYEKEE (reference sequence). Written as DNA, the CDR3 is TGCGCCAGCAGCTACACCCAGACAGGGTCTATCTACGAGCAGTACTTC. Its translation is CASSYTQTGSIYEQYF.

This chain uses TRBV20-1 with TRBJ2-3; TRBD2 matches 9 bases. The CDR3 runs to 15 residues. Germline CDR1 reads DFQATT; CDR2 reads SNEGSKA (reference sequence). After removal of 3 bases from V and 2 bases from J, the junction contained 6 bases not matched to a gene. The CDR3 region has the DNA TGCAGTGCTAGGAGGACTAGCGAGCTCACAGATACGCAGTATTTT. Its protein is CSARRTSELTDTQYF.

This chain connects TRBV15 to TRBJ2-5; 8 nucleotides line up with TRBD2. Germline CDR1 reads LNHNV; CDR2 reads YYDKDF (reference sequence). The V gene end was trimmed by 3 bases and the J gene end by 4 bases; junction bases not matched to a gene: 16. CDR3 length: 18 amino acids. The CDR3 region has the DNA TGTGCCACCAGCAGGGTCCCGGGACTAGATTTTTGGGGAGAGACCCAGTACTTC. Its translation is CATSRVPGLDFWGETQYF.

This chain joins TRBV7-6 and TRBJ2-7; unclear D gene. V dropped 5 bases and J dropped 2 bases, with 13 bases sitting between them. Germline-derived CDR1 and CDR2 are SGHVS and FNYEAQ. The CDR3 has 14 amino acids. CDR3 region: CASSPTATPYEQYF. Here the CDR3 DNA reads TGTGCCAGCAGCCCAACGGCGACACCCTACGAGCAGTACTTC.